The 25 T cell receptor beta chains in this list originate from one sample, sequenced in a study of blood T cell repertoires in COVID-19. Data came from immunoSEQ multiplex PCR; TCRdb stores just in-frame clones and leaves some out. The sample records fewer than 90,000 clones, 90% to 95% being singletons. The sequenced sample consisted of peripheral blood. These receptors all stem from a human donor with active COVID-19. The donor label of this sample is uncertain.

The J gene is TRBJ2-3, the V gene TRBV5-6; 9 bases match TRBD2. V shed 4 bases, J shed 7 bases, and the junction held 13 bases outside the gene matches. The germline gives CDR1 SGHDT, CDR2 YYEEEE. CDR3 length: 16 residues. CDR3: CASSLRTSALSNTQYF. CDR3 sequence (DNA): TGTGCCAGCAGCCTAAGGACTAGCGCATTGTCAAATACGCAGTATTTT.

The gene calls are TRBV21-1 and TRBJ1-1; the table names TRBD1, a call not compared with the DNA. TRBV21-1 counts as a pseudogene. This CDR3 is built from 15 residues. CDR3 in amino acids: CARLQGGVTNTEAFF. The CDR3 DNA reads TGTGCCCGCTTACAGGGGGGGGTAACGAACACTGAAGCTTTCTTT.

J is TRBJ2-5 and V is TRBV6-5, with TRBD2 matching 12 bases. The CDR3 length is 15 residues. The germline gives CDR1 MNHEY, CDR2 SVGAGI. V gave up 6 bases and J gave up 6 bases; unmatched junction bases: 8. DNA of the CDR3: TGTGCCAGCAGCCAGACTAGCGGGGGAGTAAAGACCCAGTACTTC. Its protein is CASSQTSGGVKTQYF.

The rearrangement uses TRBV11-2 and TRBJ2-7, with TRBD2 identical over 7 bases. Germline values: CDR1 SGHAT, CDR2 FQNNGV. V gave up 0 bases and J gave up 5 bases; unmatched junction bases: 7. The CDR3 covers 15 residues. The CDR3 reads CASSLDRLARDEQYF. The CDR3 nucleotides are TGTGCCAGCAGCTTAGATAGACTAGCCCGCGACGAGCAGTACTTC.

This chain links TRBV7-8 with TRBJ2-7; 10 bases are a match to TRBD2. CDR3 length: 16 amino acids. Germline V gene data show CDR1 as SGHVS and CDR2 as FQNEAQ. V dropped 2 bases and J dropped 5; count of bases not matched to a gene: 9. The CDR3, as DNA: TGTGCCAGCAGCTTATCCTATCTGGGACTAGCGAACGAGCAGTACTTC. Translating gives CASSLSYLGLANEQYF.

This chain connects TRBV5-5 to TRBJ2-3, with D unclear. The V gene lost 5 bases and the J gene lost 4 bases, with 8 bases spanning the gap. Germline values: CDR1 SGHKS, CDR2 YYEKEE (reference sequence). CDR3 length: 12 amino acids. The CDR3 sequence: CASRTEADTQYF. CDR3 nucleotide sequence: TGTGCCAGCAGAACCGAGGCAGATACGCAGTATTTT.

J is TRBJ2-7 and V is TRBV9, with D possibly matching TRBD2 (5 bases). This CDR3 is built from 14 residues. V was clipped by 0 bases and J by 2 bases, with 9 bases between them. Germline CDR1 and CDR2: SGDLS and YYNGEE. The CDR3 loop is CASSVGQRTYEQYF. CDR3 nucleotides: TGTGCCAGCAGCGTAGGGCAGCGGACCTACGAGCAGTACTTC.

V is TRBV3-1 (or the pseudogene TRBV3-2) and J is TRBJ1-1, with D uncertain. The V end was cut by 1 base, the J end by 0 bases, with 9 bases between. CDR1 and CDR2 from the germline V gene are LGHDT and YNNKEL (reference sequence). CDR3 length: 15 residues. The CDR3 sequence: CASSQVARVNTEAFF. CDR3 in DNA: TGTGCCAGCAGCCAAGTTGCCCGGGTGAACACTGAAGCTTTCTTT.

This chain joins TRBV9 and TRBJ2-1; D is unclear. The CDR3 contains 14 residues. The V end was cut by 7 bases, the J end by 3 bases, with 14 bases between. From germline, CDR1 is SGDLS and CDR2 YYNGEE. CDR3 amino acids: CASAEASNYNEQFF. CDR3 coding DNA: TGTGCCAGCGCTGAGGCCTCCAACTACAATGAGCAGTTCTTC. Drawing the rest from reference TRBV9 and TRBJ2-1, the complete variable domain is DSGVTQTPKHLITATGQRVTLRCSPRSGDLSVYWYQQSLDQGLQFLIQYYNGEERAKGNILERFSAQQFPDLHSELNLSSLELGDSALYFCASAEASNYNEQFFGPGTRLTVL.

V usage is TRBV5-4 and J usage is TRBJ2-7, with 10 nucleotides matching TRBD2. Trimming took 2 bases from V and 6 from J; bases not matched to a gene: 8. Germline CDR1 reads SGHNT; CDR2 reads YYREEE (reference sequence). This CDR3 has 15 amino acids. CDR3 loop: CASSLGAGGRTEQYF. CDR3 sequence (DNA): TGTGCCAGCAGCTTAGGAGCGGGGGGGCGTACCGAGCAGTACTTC.

This clone was detected once. The rearrangement joins TRBV6-5 to TRBJ1-1; no clear D gene. The CDR3 sequence is 13 residues long. V was shortened by 10 bases and J by 3 bases, with 15 bases between the two germline ends. Germline V lookup: CDR1 MNHEY, CDR2 SVGAGI. In nucleotides, the CDR3 is TGTGCCACCTTGGGGAGGATGGACACTGAAGCTTTCTTT. Amino acids: CATLGRMDTEAFF.

The chain carries TRBV7-9 and TRBJ2-5; a weak D match, TRBD1 (5 bases). Germline CDR1 SEHNR, CDR2 FQNEAQ (reference sequence). This CDR3 has 14 residues. Trimming took off 4 bases at V and 2 bases at J, with 11 bases between the two ends. CDR3 protein: CASSSRQKQETQYF. DNA for the CDR3: TGTGCCAGCAGCTCAAGACAGAAGCAAGAGACCCAGTACTTC. Full variable domain (missing parts from reference TRBV7-9 and TRBJ2-5): DTGVSQNPRHKITKRGQNVTFRCDPISEHNRLYWYRQTLGQGPEFLTYFQNEAQLEKSRLLSDRFSAERPKGSFSTLEIQRTEQGDSAMYLCASSSRQKQETQYFGPGTRLLVL.

This chain uses TRBV2 with TRBJ2-1; 9 positions match TRBD2. The CDR3 contains 15 residues. The germline gives CDR1 SNHLY, CDR2 FYNNEI. Trimming took 3 bases from V and 9 from J; bases not matched to a gene: 9. CDR3 residues: CASSDLASGVGEQFF. For the CDR3, the DNA is TGTGCCAGCAGTGACTTGGCTAGCGGGGTTGGTGAGCAGTTCTTC.

CDR3 region: CASTGQGQKTEAFF. Here the CDR3 DNA reads TGTGCCAGCACCGGACAGGGGCAAAAAACTGAAGCTTTCTTT. This chain links TRBV6-5 with TRBJ1-1, with TRBD1 matching over 9 bases. This CDR3 spans 14 amino acids. Germline CDR1 MNHEY, CDR2 SVGAGI. Unmatched junction bases numbered 8, after V lost 7 bases and J lost 5 bases.

The chain carries TRBV7-2 and TRBJ2-1, with TRBD1 matching over 9 bases. The V and J ends lost 4 bases and 8 bases, in that order; junction bases with no gene match: 3. Germline V CDR1 and CDR2: SGHTA, FQGNSA. The CDR3 runs to 13 residues. CDR3 sequence reads: CASSYRGRDEQFF. The CDR3 DNA sequence: TGTGCCAGCAGCTACAGGGGGCGGGATGAGCAGTTCTTC.

The gene calls are TRBV19 and TRBJ2-7; 10 bases match TRBD1. Looked up from germline, CDR1 is LNHDA and CDR2 is SQIVND (reference sequence). Trimming took 1 base from V and 2 from J; bases not matched to a gene: 2. This CDR3 contains 15 residues. The CDR3 DNA is TGTGCCAGTAGTATAGCGGGGACAGGGGCCTACGAGCAGTACTTC. Translating it yields CASSIAGTGAYEQYF.

The rearrangement uses TRBV9 and TRBJ2-2; 7 bases match TRBD1. Germline CDR1 reads SGDLS; CDR2 reads YYNGEE. The CDR3 spans 15 residues. With 0 bases clipped from V and 4 bases from J, the junction kept 3 bases outside the gene matches. The CDR3 sequence: CASSVGGGGTGELFF. CDR3 nucleotide sequence: TGTGCCAGCAGCGTAGGAGGGGGCGGCACCGGGGAGCTGTTTTTT. The full variable domain, rest sourced from reference TRBV9 and TRBJ2-2, is DSGVTQTPKHLITATGQRVTLRCSPRSGDLSVYWYQQSLDQGLQFLIQYYNGEERAKGNILERFSAQQFPDLHSELNLSSLELGDSALYFCASSVGGGGTGELFFGEGSRLTVL.

The chain joins TRBV6-5 to TRBJ2-7; 9 bases agree with TRBD1. The CDR3 runs 14 residues. Germline CDR1 and CDR2: MNHEY and SVGAGI. Losses at the gene ends were 3 bases for V and 3 bases for J; bases not matched to a gene: 3. CDR3 residues: CASSYRQGDYEQYF. The DNA for the CDR3 is TGTGCCAGCAGTTATCGACAGGGGGACTACGAGCAGTACTTC.

The rearrangement links TRBV24-1 to TRBJ2-5; possible D gene TRBD2, 6 bases. V was pared by 5 bases and J by 5 bases, with 14 bases between. Germline V gene data show CDR1 as KGHDR and CDR2 as SFDVKD. The CDR3 has 14 residues. This chain's CDR3 is CATSAYGAGETQYF. CDR3 bases: TGTGCCACCAGTGCCTACGGGGCGGGGGAGACCCAGTACTTC.

J is TRBJ2-1 and V is TRBV19; 10 nucleotides align to TRBD2. Losses at the gene ends were 6 bases for V and 1 base for J; bases not matched to a gene: 6. The CDR3 is made up of 16 amino acids. Germline V CDR1 and CDR2: LNHDA, SQIVND (reference sequence). For the CDR3, the DNA is TGTGCCAGTAGCCGCACTAGCGGGGCTTCCTACAATGAGCAGTTCTTC. Residues: CASSRTSGASYNEQFF.

This chain uses TRBV4-3 with TRBJ2-2, with D tentatively TRBD2 (5 bases). The CDR3 spans 15 residues. Germline V gives CDR1 LGHNA, CDR2 YSLEER. The V gene lost 0 bases and the J gene lost 2 bases, with 7 bases spanning the gap. Written as DNA, the CDR3 is TGCGCCAGCAGCCAAGATCTAGCAAACACCGGGGAGCTGTTTTTT. This translates into CASSQDLANTGELFF.

The chain is built from TRBV4-1 and TRBJ1-3; the match to TRBD1 covers 10 bases. Unmatched junction bases numbered 9, after V lost 1 base and J lost 0 bases. Germline V gives CDR1 MGHRA, CDR2 YSYEKL. The CDR3 runs to 19 residues. CDR3 in DNA: TGCGCCAGCAGCCAAGGGGGACAGGGGCCCAGGGACTCTGGAAACACCATATATTTT. Residues: CASSQGGQGPRDSGNTIYF.

This chain uses TRBV2 with TRBJ2-7, with 8 bases lining up with TRBD1. The germline V gene has CDR1 SNHLY and CDR2 FYNNEI. V lost 6 bases, J lost 8 bases, and 15 bases stayed unmatched. This CDR3 has 15 residues. CDR3 DNA: TGTGCCAGCAGAACGTCCGGGACAGGATTTTTGAAGCAGTACTTC. Translating it yields CASRTSGTGFLKQYF.

The rearrangement joins TRBV6-4 to TRBJ2-1; the match to TRBD2 covers 7 bases. After removal of 6 bases from V and 4 bases from J, the junction contained 6 bases not matched to a gene. The germline V gene encodes CDR1 MRHNA and CDR2 SNTAGT. This CDR3 has 14 amino acids. Here the CDR3 reads CASSSDGGYNEQFF. The CDR3 nucleotides are TGTGCCAGCAGCAGTGACGGGGGGTACAATGAGCAGTTCTTC.

This chain joins TRBV20-1 and TRBJ2-7; D ambiguous. This CDR3 region has 13 residues. Germline V gives CDR1 DFQATT, CDR2 SNEGSKA (reference sequence). The ends were cut back, 3 bases at V and 5 bases at J, with 14 bases in the middle. The chain's CDR3 is CSASVQAAHEQYF. The CDR3 nucleotides read TGCAGTGCTAGTGTTCAGGCCGCCCACGAGCAGTACTTC.